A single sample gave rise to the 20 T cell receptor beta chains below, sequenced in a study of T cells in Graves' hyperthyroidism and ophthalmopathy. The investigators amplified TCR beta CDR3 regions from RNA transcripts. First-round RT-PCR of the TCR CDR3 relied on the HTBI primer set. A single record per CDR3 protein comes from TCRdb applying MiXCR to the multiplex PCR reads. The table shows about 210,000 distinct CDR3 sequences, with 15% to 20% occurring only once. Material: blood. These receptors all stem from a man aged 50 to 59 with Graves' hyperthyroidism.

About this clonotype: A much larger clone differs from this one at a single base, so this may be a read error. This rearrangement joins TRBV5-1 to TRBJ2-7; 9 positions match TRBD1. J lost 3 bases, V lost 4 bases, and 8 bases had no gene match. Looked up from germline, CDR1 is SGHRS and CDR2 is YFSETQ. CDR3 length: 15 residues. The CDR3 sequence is CASSAPDRGFYEQYF. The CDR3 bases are TGCGCCAGCAGCGCCCCGGACAGGGGCTTCTACGAGCAGTACTTC.

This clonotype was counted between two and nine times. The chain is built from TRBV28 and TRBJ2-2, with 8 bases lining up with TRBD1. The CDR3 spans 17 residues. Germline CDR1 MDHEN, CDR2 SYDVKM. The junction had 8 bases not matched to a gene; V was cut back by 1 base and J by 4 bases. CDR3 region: CASSLFRAGGVTGELFF. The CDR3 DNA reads TGTGCCAGCAGTTTATTCCGGGCAGGGGGCGTCACCGGGGAGCTGTTTTTT.

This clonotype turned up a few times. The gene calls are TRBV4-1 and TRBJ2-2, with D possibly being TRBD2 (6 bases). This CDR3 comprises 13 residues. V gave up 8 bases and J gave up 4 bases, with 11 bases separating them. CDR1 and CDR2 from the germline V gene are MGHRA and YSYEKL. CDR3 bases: TGCGCCAGCGGCGGGATTCCCACCGGGGAGCTGTTTTTT. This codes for CASGGIPTGELFF.

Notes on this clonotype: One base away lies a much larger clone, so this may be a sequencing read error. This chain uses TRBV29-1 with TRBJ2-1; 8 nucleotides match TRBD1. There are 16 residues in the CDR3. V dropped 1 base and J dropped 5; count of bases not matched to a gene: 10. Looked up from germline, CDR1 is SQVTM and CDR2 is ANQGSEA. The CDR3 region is CSVEGGQGATHNEQFF. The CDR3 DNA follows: TGCAGCGTTGAAGGGGGCCAGGGGGCAACCCACAATGAGCAGTTCTTC.

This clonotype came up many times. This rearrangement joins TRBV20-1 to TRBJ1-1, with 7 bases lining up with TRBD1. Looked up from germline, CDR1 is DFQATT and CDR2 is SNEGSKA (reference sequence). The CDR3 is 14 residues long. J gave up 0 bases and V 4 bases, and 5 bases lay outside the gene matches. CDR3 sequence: CSAKTGPLNTEAFF. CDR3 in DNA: TGCAGTGCTAAGACAGGGCCCTTGAACACTGAAGCTTTCTTT.

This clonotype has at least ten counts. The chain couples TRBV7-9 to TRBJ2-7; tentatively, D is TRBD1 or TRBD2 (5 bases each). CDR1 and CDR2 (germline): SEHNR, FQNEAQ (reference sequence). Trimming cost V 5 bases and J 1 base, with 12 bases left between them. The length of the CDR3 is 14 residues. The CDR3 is CASSPRGESYEQYF. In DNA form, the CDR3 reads TGTGCCAGCAGCCCTAGAGGGGAATCCTACGAGCAGTACTTC.

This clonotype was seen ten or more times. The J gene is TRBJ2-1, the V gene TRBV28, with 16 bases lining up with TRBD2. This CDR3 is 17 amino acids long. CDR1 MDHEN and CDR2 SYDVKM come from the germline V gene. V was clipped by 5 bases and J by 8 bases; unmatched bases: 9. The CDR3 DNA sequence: TGTGCCAGCAGTACGCGGGGACTAGCGGGAGGGCGATATGAGCAGTTCTTC. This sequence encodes CASSTRGLAGGRYEQFF.

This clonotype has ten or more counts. This CDR3 is CASSSTGLLYEQYF. CDR3 nucleotides: TGTGCCAGCAGTTCCACGGGACTTCTCTACGAGCAGTACTTC. The V gene is TRBV12-3 or TRBV12-4, the J gene TRBJ2-7; D perhaps matches TRBD2 (6 bases). This CDR3 comprises 14 residues. V was pared by 4 bases and J by 3 bases, with 13 bases between.

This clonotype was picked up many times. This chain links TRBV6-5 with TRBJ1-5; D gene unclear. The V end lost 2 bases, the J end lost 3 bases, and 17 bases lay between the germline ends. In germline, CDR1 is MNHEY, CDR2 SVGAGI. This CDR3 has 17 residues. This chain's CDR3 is CASSYGEGRFFNQPQHF. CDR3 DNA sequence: TGTGCCAGCAGTTACGGGGAAGGTCGTTTTTTCAATCAGCCCCAGCATTTT.

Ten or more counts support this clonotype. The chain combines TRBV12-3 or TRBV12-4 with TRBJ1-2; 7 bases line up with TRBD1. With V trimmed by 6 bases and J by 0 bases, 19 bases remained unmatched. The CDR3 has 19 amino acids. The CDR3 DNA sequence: TGTGCCAGCAGACGCATACGACAGGGTTTTTTGGTGGCTAACTATGGCTACACCTTC. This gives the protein CASRRIRQGFLVANYGYTF.

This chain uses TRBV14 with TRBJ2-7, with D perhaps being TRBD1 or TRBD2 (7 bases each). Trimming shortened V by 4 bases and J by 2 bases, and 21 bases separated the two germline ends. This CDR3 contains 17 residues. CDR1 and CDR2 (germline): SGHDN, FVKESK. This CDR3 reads CASSPHGGGGDAYEQYF. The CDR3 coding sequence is TGTGCCAGCAGCCCCCACGGGGGAGGGGGCGACGCCTACGAGCAGTACTTC.

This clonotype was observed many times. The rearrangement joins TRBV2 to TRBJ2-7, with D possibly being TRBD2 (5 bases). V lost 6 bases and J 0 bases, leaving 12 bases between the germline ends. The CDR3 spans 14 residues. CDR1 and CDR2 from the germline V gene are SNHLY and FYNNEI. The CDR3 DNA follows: TGTGCCAGCAGCGGACTCCAAAGCTCCTACGAGCAGTACTTC. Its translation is CASSGLQSSYEQYF.

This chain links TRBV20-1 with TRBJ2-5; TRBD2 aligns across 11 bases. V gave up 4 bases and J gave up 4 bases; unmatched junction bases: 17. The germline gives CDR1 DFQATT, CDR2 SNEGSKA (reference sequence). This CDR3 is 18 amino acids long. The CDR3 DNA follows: TGCAGTGCTAACCCCGCCCTGTCTTTAGCGGGAGGGGGAGAGACCCAGTACTTC. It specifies CSANPALSLAGGGETQYF.

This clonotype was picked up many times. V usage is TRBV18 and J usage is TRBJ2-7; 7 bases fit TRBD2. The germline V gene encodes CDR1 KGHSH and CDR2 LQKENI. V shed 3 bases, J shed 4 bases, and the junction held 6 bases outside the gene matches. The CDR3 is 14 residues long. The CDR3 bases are TGTGCCAGCTCACCTGTCGGCGGGAGTTACGAGCAGTACTTC. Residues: CASSPVGGSYEQYF. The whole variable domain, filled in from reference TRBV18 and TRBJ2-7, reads NAGVMQNPRHLVRRRGQEARLRCSPMKGHSHVYWYRQLPEEGLKFMVYLQKENIIDESGMPKERFSAEFPKEGPSILRIQQVVRGDSAAYFCASSPVGGSYEQYFGPGTRLTVT.

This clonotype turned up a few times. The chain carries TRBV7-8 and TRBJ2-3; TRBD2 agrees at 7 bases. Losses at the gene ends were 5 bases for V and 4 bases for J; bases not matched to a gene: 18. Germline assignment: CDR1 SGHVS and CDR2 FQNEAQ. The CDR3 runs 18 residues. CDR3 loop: CASSPKGRWEGLADTQYF. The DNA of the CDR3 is TGTGCCAGCAGCCCCAAAGGTCGGTGGGAGGGCCTAGCAGATACGCAGTATTTT. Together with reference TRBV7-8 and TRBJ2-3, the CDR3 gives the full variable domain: GAGVSQSPRYKVAKRGQDVALRCDPISGHVSLFWYQQALGQGPEFLTYFQNEAQLDKSGLPSDRFFAERPEGSVSTLKIQRTQQEDSAVYLCASSPKGRWEGLADTQYFGPGTRLTVL.

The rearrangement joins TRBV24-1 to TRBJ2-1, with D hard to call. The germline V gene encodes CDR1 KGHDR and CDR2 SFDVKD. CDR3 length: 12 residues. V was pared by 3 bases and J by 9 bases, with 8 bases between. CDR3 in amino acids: CATSDRSLEQFF. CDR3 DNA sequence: TGTGCCACCAGTGATCGGAGCCTTGAGCAGTTCTTC.

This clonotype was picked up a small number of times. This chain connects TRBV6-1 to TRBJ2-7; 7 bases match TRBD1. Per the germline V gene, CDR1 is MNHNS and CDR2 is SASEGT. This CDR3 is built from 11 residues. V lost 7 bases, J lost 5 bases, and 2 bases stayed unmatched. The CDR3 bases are TGTGCCAGCACCAGGGGGAACGAGCAGTACTTC. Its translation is CASTRGNEQYF.

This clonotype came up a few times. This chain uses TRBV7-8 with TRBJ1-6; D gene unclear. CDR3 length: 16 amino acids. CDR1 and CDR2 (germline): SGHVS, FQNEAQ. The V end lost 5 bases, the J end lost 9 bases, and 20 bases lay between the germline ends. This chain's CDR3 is CASSPSRLVRGSPLHF. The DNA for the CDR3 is TGTGCCAGCAGCCCCTCTCGGTTGGTACGGGGTTCACCCCTCCACTTT.

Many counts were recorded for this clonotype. CDR3 loop: CATRVGNVGDTQYF. As DNA, the CDR3 is TGTGCCACCCGGGTGGGAAACGTGGGAGATACGCAGTATTTT. The chain uses TRBV6-1 and TRBJ2-3; no clear D. The V gene's germline CDR1 is MNHNS and CDR2 SASEGT. There are 14 residues in the CDR3. The V and J ends lost 10 bases and 5 bases respectively, with 19 bases between them.

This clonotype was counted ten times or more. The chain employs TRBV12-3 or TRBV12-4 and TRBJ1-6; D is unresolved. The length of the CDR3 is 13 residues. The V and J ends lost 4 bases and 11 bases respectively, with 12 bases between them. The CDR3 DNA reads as TGTGCCAGCAGTTCTAGCCCAGGAGCACCCCTCCACTTT. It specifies CASSSSPGAPLHF.